This record covers a single T cell receptor beta chain. Coverage ceases 3 residues before the CDR3 finishes, and the germline J gene fills in the end. This record belongs to a study of Tregs in tolerant kidney transplant recipients. As for the study in general: Related graft donors supplied nonmyeloablative bone marrow transplants, and mixed chimerism was transient.

Here immunoSEQ multiplex PCR was the method, and the copy in TCRdb shows in-frame clones only, minus some. The listing contains 30,000 or so clones. Unstimulated Tregs (CD4+CD25+CD127-) and CD4+CD25- non-Tregs were sorted from PBMCs. The V end was cut by 0 bases, the J end by 6 bases, with 8 bases between. The CDR3 length is 13 residues. In germline, CDR1 is SGHTA, CDR2 FQGTGA. This receptor was obtained from a human donor who received a combined kidney and bone marrow transplant. The J gene is TRBJ1-2, the V gene TRBV7-3; D is possibly TRBD1 (6 bases). Material: CD8+ T cells from blood, obtained before the transplant. This chain's CDR3 is CASSLTKGDGYTF. The CDR3 bases that were read are TGTGCCAGCAGCTTAACGAAGGGGGATGGC.